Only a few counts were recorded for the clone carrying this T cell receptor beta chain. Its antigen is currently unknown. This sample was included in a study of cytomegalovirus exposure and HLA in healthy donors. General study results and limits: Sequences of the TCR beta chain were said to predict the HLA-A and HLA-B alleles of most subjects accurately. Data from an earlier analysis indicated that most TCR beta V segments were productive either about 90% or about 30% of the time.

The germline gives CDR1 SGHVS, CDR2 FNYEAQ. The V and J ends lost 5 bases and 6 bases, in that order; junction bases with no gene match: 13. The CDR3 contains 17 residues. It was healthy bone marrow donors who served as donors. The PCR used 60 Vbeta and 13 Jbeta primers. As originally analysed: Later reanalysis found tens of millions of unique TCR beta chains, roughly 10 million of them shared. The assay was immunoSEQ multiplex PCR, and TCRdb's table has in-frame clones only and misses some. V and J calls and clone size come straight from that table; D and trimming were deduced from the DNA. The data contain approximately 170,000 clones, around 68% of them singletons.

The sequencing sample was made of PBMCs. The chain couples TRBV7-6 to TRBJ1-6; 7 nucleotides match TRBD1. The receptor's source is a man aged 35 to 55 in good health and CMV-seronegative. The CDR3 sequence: CASSRAAPGQSNSPLHF. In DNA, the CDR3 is TGTGCCAGCAGCCGCGCGGCGCCGGGACAGTCTAATTCACCCCTCCACTTT.